The 19 T cell receptor beta chains given below trace back to one sample, sequenced in a study of tumor-infiltrating lymphocytes in primary liver carcinoma. Unsorted bulk tissue (about 20-32 mg) underwent RNA and DNA co-extraction. A primer in the constant region served to generate TCR beta cDNA from 450 to 600 ng of total RNA. Three-round nested multiplex PCR performed with slightly modified ARM-PCR produced the TCR beta libraries. TRBV1-TRBV30 forward and Cbeta reverse primers drove the first two roughly 10-cycle rounds. TCRdb ran MiXCR on the multiplex PCR reads and lists one entry per CDR3 protein. The sample has about 64,000 distinct CDR3 sequences; roughly two thirds are singletons. Sequenced material: liver tumor tissue from sampling region 4. Specified subset: tumor region T4, right-lateral pole. These receptors were taken from a man aged 35 to 55 with primary liver carcinoma and hepatitis B virus infection.

Regarding this clonotype: A much more abundant neighbour one base away suggests this may be a read error. The rearrangement links TRBV4-2 to TRBJ2-1; 14 bases agree with TRBD2. The length of the CDR3 is 16 residues. Germline V gene data show CDR1 as LGHNA and CDR2 as YNFKEQ. DNA of the CDR3: TGTGTCAGCAGCCAGCCGGGACTAGCGGGAGATAGGGGGCAGTTCTTC. This sequence encodes CVSSQPGLAGDRGQFF.

As regards this clonotype: In this CDR3 the conserved last residue, phenylalanine or tryptophan, is missing, so a read error is likely. The chain links TRBV4-1 to TRBJ2-1; D might be TRBD2 (5 bases). CDR3 size: 15 residues. Germline values: CDR1 MGHRA, CDR2 YSYEKL. In nucleotides, the CDR3 is TGCGCCAGCACCCAAGGTCCTAGCTCATACAATGAGCAGTTCTTA. Translated: CASTQGPSSYNEQFL.

As for this clonotype: One junction end does not reproduce the germline sequence, and a read error may be involved. The gene calls are TRBV12-3 or TRBV12-4 and TRBJ2-7, with 10 positions matching TRBD1. The CDR3 length is 15 residues. The CDR3 coding sequence is TGTGACAGCAGTTTACGACAGGGGGCCAACTACGAGCACTACTTC. This gives the protein CDSSLRQGANYEHYF.

Many counts were recorded for this clonotype. The chain employs TRBV4-2 and TRBJ2-1, with D perhaps matching TRBD1 or TRBD2 (5 bases each). Germline assignment: CDR1 LGHNA and CDR2 YNFKEQ. The CDR3 totals 15 residues. V dropped 0 bases and J dropped 8 bases, with 14 bases sitting between them. CDR3 amino acids: CASSQERGVRDEQFF. The DNA of the CDR3 is TGTGCCAGCAGCCAAGAGAGAGGGGTCAGGGATGAGCAGTTCTTC.

Turning to this clonotype: At one end, the junction sequence differs from germline, possibly due to a read error. This sequence joins TRBV6-5 and TRBJ1-6, with a possible D match to TRBD1 (6 bases). This CDR3 has 15 amino acids. Per germline, CDR1 MNHEY and CDR2 SVGAGI. The chain's CDR3 is CASRHRVVNNSPLRF. CDR3 bases: TGTGCCAGCAGGCACAGGGTGGTGAATAATTCACCCCTCCGCTTT.

This clonotype was detected many times. This rearrangement joins TRBV6-5 to TRBJ1-1; D is uncertain. Germline-derived CDR1 and CDR2 are MNHEY and SVGAGI. The CDR3 is 14 residues long. V shed 8 bases and J shed 5 bases, with 18 bases lying between them. CDR3 DNA: TGTGCCAGCGGCTACAGAGGGCGAGGGACTGAAGCTTTCTTT. Translating gives CASGYRGRGTEAFF.

Turning to this clonotype: The junction differs from germline at one of its ends, possibly a read error. The V call is TRBV11-2, the J call TRBJ2-7, with 9 bases that match TRBD1. The CDR3 has 16 residues. Per germline, CDR1 SGHAT and CDR2 FQNNGV. CDR3 loop: CASSFTQGAIHNEQYF. The DNA for the CDR3 is TGTGCAAGCAGCTTCACACAGGGGGCCATACATAATGAGCAGTACTTC.

This chain connects TRBV11-2 to TRBJ2-7; 7 bases align to TRBD1. This CDR3 contains 14 residues. Looked up from germline, CDR1 is SGHAT and CDR2 is FQNNGV. With V trimmed by 1 base and J by 5 bases, 5 bases remained unmatched. CDR3 in DNA: TGTGCCAGCAGCTTAGGTCCGACAGGGCACGAGCAGTACTTC. Encoded protein: CASSLGPTGHEQYF.

About this clonotype: The germline gene is not matched at one end of the junction; a read error may be the cause. The chain links TRBV4-2 to TRBJ1-1; 7 nucleotides agree with TRBD1. The length of the CDR3 is 17 residues. Germline loops: CDR1 LGHNA, CDR2 YNFKEQ. CDR3 sequence: CARSQEYGQAFWTESFF. CDR3 in DNA: TGTGCCCGCAGCCAAGAGTACGGACAGGCTTTTTGGACTGAATCTTTCTTC.

This clonotype appeared many times. The chain joins TRBV12-5 to TRBJ2-5, with unresolved D. The CDR3 contains 16 residues. Germline V gives CDR1 LGHNT, CDR2 FRNRAP. The V gene lost 0 bases and the J gene lost 5 bases, with 16 bases spanning the gap. The CDR3 loop is CASGLVTSHRGETQYF. The DNA of the CDR3 is TGTGCTAGTGGTTTGGTAACGAGCCATCGTGGGGAGACCCAGTACTTC. Filled out from reference TRBV12-5 and TRBJ2-5, the complete variable domain reads DARVTQTPRHKVTEMGQEVTMRCQPILGHNTVFWYRQTMMQGLELLAYFRNRAPLDDSGMPKDRFSAEMPDATLATLKIQPSEPRDSAVYFCASGLVTSHRGETQYFGPGTRLLVL.

Worth noting for this clonotype: A much more abundant neighbour one base away suggests this may be a read error. CDR3 nucleotides: TGTGCCAGCGCGACAGGGGGCAATAAGCCCCAGCATTTT. Translating gives CASATGGNKPQHF. The J gene is TRBJ1-5, the V gene TRBV28, with 10 positions matching TRBD1. The CDR3 consists of 13 residues. Looked up from germline, CDR1 is MDHEN and CDR2 is SYDVKM.

In the case of this clonotype: The junction and the germline gene differ at one end; a read error may be behind it. The chain is built from TRBV6-5 and TRBJ2-7; perhaps TRBD1 as D (5 bases). The germline V gene encodes CDR1 MNHEY and CDR2 SVGAGI. The CDR3 contains 14 residues. The CDR3 region has the DNA TGTGCCAGCGGTTACGACTCCAGGGTCTACGAGCACTACTTC. As protein: CASGYDSRVYEHYF.

On this clonotype itself: A much larger clone lies a single base off, so this may be a read error. The missing conserved phenylalanine or tryptophan at the end of this CDR3 makes a read error likely. CDR3 DNA sequence: TGTGCCAGCAGTAGGCAAGAGACTCAGTACTTG. Its translation is CASSRQETQYL. The V call is TRBV12-3 or TRBV12-4, the J call TRBJ2-5; D is undetermined. This CDR3 spans 11 amino acids.

A note on this clonotype: The junction shows a germline mismatch at one end, possibly a read error. The rearrangement links TRBV11-2 to TRBJ2-2; D gene uncertain. Germline loops: CDR1 SGHAT, CDR2 FQNNGV. This CDR3 has 15 amino acids. CDR3 bases: TGTGCCGGCAGCCTTGCGGTATCGAACACCGGGGAGCTGTTTTTT. Residues: CAGSLAVSNTGELFF.

About this clonotype itself: At one boundary the junction diverges from the germline segment, which might be a read error. This chain links TRBV4-2 with TRBJ2-1, with D perhaps matching TRBD2 (5 bases). Germline assignment: CDR1 LGHNA and CDR2 YNFKEQ. CDR3 size: 17 residues. In DNA, the CDR3 is TGTGCCAGCAGCCAAGGATCCCGGGAAATCTCCTACGATGAGCAGTTCTTC. Encoded protein: CASSQGSREISYDEQFF.

As regards this clonotype: This may be a read error, as it is one base from a much larger clone. V usage is TRBV5-1 and J usage is TRBJ2-7, with 7 bases aligning to TRBD1. The CDR3 extends over 14 amino acids. J lost 7 bases, V lost 10 bases, and 17 bases had no gene match. Per the germline V gene, CDR1 is SGHRS and CDR2 is YFSETQ. The CDR3 nucleotides are TGCGCCGGCACCTCCAACACAGGGGCTGGGGAGCAGTACTTC. Translation: CAGTSNTGAGEQYF.

The chain employs TRBV6-5 and TRBJ2-7; D may be TRBD1 or TRBD2 (5 bases each). Germline CDR1 and CDR2: MNHEY and SVGAGI. The CDR3 loop spans 15 amino acids. The V and J ends lost 3 bases and 3 bases respectively, with 15 bases between them. CDR3 DNA: TGTGCCAGCAGTTATCGGGCTAATGGGGGCTACGAGCAGTACTTC. This translates into CASSYRANGGYEQYF.

This chain links TRBV6-2 or TRBV6-3 with TRBJ1-1; the D gene is possibly TRBD1 (5 bases). V dropped 6 bases and J dropped 11 bases, with 19 bases sitting between them. The CDR3 length is 13 residues. The germline gives CDR1 MNHEY, CDR2 SVGEGT. CDR3 sequence: CASSQGQQAEAFF. In DNA, the CDR3 is TGTGCCAGCAGCCAAGGACAACAGGCGGAGGCTTTCTTT.

Notes on this clonotype: The junction departs from germline at one end; a sequencing error may be responsible. The chain couples TRBV6-5 to TRBJ2-1, with 7 bases that match TRBD2. The CDR3 has 16 residues. CDR1 and CDR2 from the germline V gene are MNHEY and SVGAGI. This CDR3 reads CASGYSGAGVRNGQFF. The CDR3 coding sequence is TGTGCCAGCGGTTACTCTGGCGCGGGAGTGCGGAATGGGCAGTTCTTC.